A selection of T cell receptor beta chains follows, all from one sample in a study of cytomegalovirus exposure and HLA in healthy donors. The data were produced by immunoSEQ multiplex PCR, yet TCRdb's version contains in-frame clones alone and is incomplete. This table has some 35,000 clones, approximately 74% appearing once. Sequenced sample: PBMCs. The receptors shown here come from a man aged 25-40 years in good health and CMV-seronegative. Both conserved end residues are part of each CDR3. Each record gives: CDR3 protein, CDR3 DNA, D gene, clone size, V gene, J gene. The D gene is left open where the match is weak. Size is omitted from some rows. Given values are once, few, many or a class for expanded clones.

CASSLVSSWQYF	TGTGCCAGCAGCTTAGTTTCTAGTTGGCAGTACTTC	-	-	TRBV7-2	TRBJ2-7
CATRDDQGWSYGYTF	TGTGCCACCAGGGACGATCAGGGATGGAGCTATGGCTACACCTTC	-	few	TRBV6-5	TRBJ1-2
CASSFGGTGANVLTF	TGTGCCAGCAGTTTCGGGGGGACTGGGGCCAACGTCCTGACTTTC	TRBD2	-	TRBV28	TRBJ2-6
CASISELNTEAFF	TGTGCCAGCATCAGCGAGCTAAACACTGAAGCTTTCTTT	-	-	TRBV28	TRBJ1-1
CSAGLTDTQYF	TGCAGTGCTGGGCTAACAGATACGCAGTATTTT	-	-	TRBV20-1	TRBJ2-3
CASSKQGGEQYF	TGTGCCAGCAGCAAGCAGGGAGGCGAGCAGTACTTC	-	-	TRBV5-4	TRBJ2-7
CASSESGVSSGANVLTF	TGTGCCAGCAGTGAATCTGGAGTGAGCTCTGGGGCCAACGTCCTGACTTTC	-	once	TRBV2	TRBJ2-6
CASSKGQQNYGYTF	TGTGCCAGCAGCAAGGGACAGCAAAACTATGGCTACACCTTC	TRBD1	-	TRBV7-2	TRBJ1-2
CAIMGGPDTDTQYF	TGCGCCATAATGGGAGGGCCCGACACAGATACGCAGTATTTT	TRBD2	-	TRBV10-1	TRBJ2-3
CASSQNSGEQFF	TGTGCCAGCAGCCAAAATAGCGGGGAGCAGTTCTTC	TRBD2	-	TRBV4-2	TRBJ2-1
CASNRASDGYTF	TGCGCCAGCAACAGGGCTTCGGATGGCTACACCTTC	-	-	TRBV10-1	TRBJ1-2
CASSQEDRGYTGELFF	TGCGCCAGCAGCCAAGAGGATCGGGGTTACACCGGGGAGCTGTTTTTT	-	-	TRBV4-1	TRBJ2-2
CASSSPGGRVFEQYF	TGTGCCAGCAGTTCCCCAGGGGGAAGGGTTTTCGAGCAGTACTTC	TRBD1	few	TRBV28	TRBJ2-7
CASSPRASNNEKLFF	TGTGCCAGCAGCCCCAGGGCCAGTAATAATGAAAAACTGTTTTTT	-	-	TRBV14	TRBJ1-4
CASRDRGRGDTEAFF	TGTGCCAGCAGAGACAGGGGGCGCGGAGACACTGAAGCTTTCTTT	TRBD1	-	TRBV6-5	TRBJ1-1
CASSRTAPPYEQYF	TGTGCCAGCAGTCGAACTGCACCCCCCTACGAGCAGTACTTC	-	-	TRBV28	TRBJ2-7
CASSPPGLRTDTQYF	TGTGCCAGCAGTCCGCCGGGACTTCGCACAGATACGCAGTATTTT	-	-	TRBV6-5	TRBJ2-3
CASRRPGTGRAGELFF	TGCGCCAGCAGGAGACCAGGGACAGGGCGCGCCGGGGAGCTGTTTTTT	TRBD1	-	TRBV4-1	TRBJ2-2
CSVEASFGTGLREQYF	TGCAGCGTTGAAGCCTCATTTGGGACAGGCCTAAGGGAGCAGTACTTC	TRBD1	few	TRBV29-1	TRBJ2-7
CASSRPGTANYGYTF	TGTGCCAGCAGTCGCCCCGGGACAGCTAACTATGGCTACACCTTC	TRBD1	-	TRBV28	TRBJ1-2
CASSEYQGLVETIYF	TGTGCCAGCAGTGAATACCAGGGGTTAGTTGAAACCATATATTTT	-	-	TRBV25-1	TRBJ1-3
CASRRGRGSSYEQYF	TGTGCCAGCCGTAGGGGTAGGGGGAGCTCCTACGAGCAGTACTTC	-	-	TRBV7-2	TRBJ2-7
CASSQGGLAVTDTQYF	TGTGCCAGCAGCCAAGGCGGACTAGCGGTCACAGATACGCAGTATTTT	TRBD2	once	TRBV14	TRBJ2-3
CASSRQVSGNYGYTF	TGTGCCAGCAGCAGACAGGTGTCGGGGAACTATGGCTACACCTTC	-	-	TRBV6-6	TRBJ1-2
CASSESWLSNQPQHF	TGTGCCAGCAGTGAATCGTGGCTTAGCAATCAGCCCCAGCATTTT	-	-	TRBV6-1	TRBJ1-5
CASSSPGQGARGYTF	TGTGCCAGCAGTTCTCCGGGACAGGGGGCGCGAGGCTACACCTTC	TRBD1	-	TRBV6-5	TRBJ1-2
CASSLSRGLSGANVLTF	TGTGCCAGCAGCTTATCCAGGGGGCTGAGTGGGGCCAACGTCCTGACTTTC	TRBD1	-	TRBV7-2	TRBJ2-6
CASSSGDRVRQPQHF	TGTGCCAGCAGCTCGGGGGACAGGGTACGTCAGCCCCAGCATTTT	TRBD1	-	TRBV28	TRBJ1-5
CASSETGEQFF	TGTGCCAGCAGTGAAACGGGGGAGCAGTTCTTC	-	-	TRBV6-1	TRBJ2-1
CASSKRTATNEKLFF	TGCGCCAGCAGTAAAAGGACAGCAACTAATGAAAAACTGTTTTTT	-	-	TRBV10-2	TRBJ1-4
CSVARTEMFYTF	TGCAGCGTTGCCCGGACAGAGATGTTCTACACCTTC	-	few	TRBV29-1	TRBJ1-2
CASSLVQVPVTQYF	TGTGCTAGCAGCTTAGTCCAGGTTCCTGTGACCCAGTACTTC	-	-	TRBV7-7	TRBJ2-5
CASSGGINTGELFF	TGTGCCAGCTCAGGAGGGATAAACACCGGGGAGCTGTTTTTT	-	-	TRBV18	TRBJ2-2
CAISAGLAGSSSYEQYF	TGTGCCATCAGTGCTGGACTAGCGGGGTCTAGCTCCTACGAGCAGTACTTC	TRBD2	-	TRBV10-3	TRBJ2-7
CASKPQGFRNTIYF	TGTGCCAGTAAGCCTCAGGGCTTTAGAAACACCATATATTTT	-	-	TRBV6-1	TRBJ1-3
CASSPSTGHTGELFF	TGTGCCAGCTCACCCTCGACAGGACACACCGGGGAGCTGTTTTTT	-	-	TRBV18	TRBJ2-2
CASSQSGSSYNEQFF	TGTGCCAGCAGTCAAAGCGGTAGCTCCTACAATGAGCAGTTCTTC	-	-	TRBV4-2	TRBJ2-1
CSRGGSSYNEQFF	TGCAGCAGGGGCGGTAGCTCCTACAATGAGCAGTTCTTC	-	-	TRBV29-1	TRBJ2-1
CASSPDGRAYEQYF	TGTGCCAGCAGCCCCGACGGGAGGGCGTACGAGCAGTACTTC	TRBD2	once	TRBV5-4	TRBJ2-7
CASQQGNTEAFF	TGTGCCAGTCAACAGGGAAACACTGAAGCTTTCTTT	-	-	TRBV4-2	TRBJ1-1
CASRLQGPSYEQYF	TGTGCCAGCAGACTACAGGGCCCCAGCTACGAGCAGTACTTC	-	-	TRBV13	TRBJ2-7
CASRQGLSEAFF	TGTGCCAGCAGACAGGGGCTATCTGAAGCTTTCTTT	TRBD1	-	TRBV6-6	TRBJ1-1